This is a list of T cell receptor beta chains from one sample in a study of T-cell reconstitution after alpha-beta-depleted transplantation in children. TCRdb fed the PCR reads into MiXCR, producing one record per CDR3 protein. The table records about 97,000 distinct CDR3 sequences, under 7% of them present only once. Specimen: PBMCs, mostly from graft donor cells, collected 60 days after TCRalphabeta/CD19-depleted stem cell transplant. These receptors originate from a female patient aged 2-9 years who had a stem cell transplant for Fanconi anemia, so the T cells may come from the graft donor. Each CDR3 is given without its conserved first and last residue. A D gene is named only where the DNA matches it firmly.

d_gene,j_gene,v_gene,len,CDR3aa
TRBD1,TRBJ2-1,TRBV27,12,ASSFGQGNNEQF
NA,TRBJ2-7,TRBV12-3/TRBV12-4,13,ASSFPGRVTYEQY
NA,TRBJ1-5,TRBV5-1,12,ASSLESWESAQH
TRBD1,TRBJ1-4,TRBV7-2,13,ASSFRTGWPEKLF
NA,TRBJ2-3,TRBV5-1,13,ASSPLGGSTDTQY
NA,TRBJ2-5,TRBV20-1,13,SASPTKIFQETQY
NA,TRBJ2-3,TRBV10-1,17,ASSEMSATPGTTTDTQY
NA,TRBJ1-2,TRBV7-8,11,ASSPRGGYGYT
TRBD2,TRBJ2-1,TRBV5-1,13,ASSLVVSGINEQF
NA,TRBJ2-4,TRBV5-1,12,ASSLGGVENIQY
TRBD1,TRBJ1-4,TRBV28,14,ASSKTPGQRNEKLF
TRBD2,TRBJ2-1,TRBV11-1,14,ASSLARTRQNNEQF
TRBD2,TRBJ2-1,TRBV9,13,ASSAIAGGWNEQF
NA,TRBJ2-6,TRBV5-1,13,ASSLDTAGANVLT
NA,TRBJ1-2,TRBV12-5,11,ASGPGGDYGYT
TRBD2,TRBJ2-7,TRBV25-1,12,ANSIAGGPYEQY
NA,TRBJ2-7,TRBV29-1,9,SVVSTYEQY
NA,TRBJ2-5,TRBV6-1,13,ASSDQGPAEETQY
TRBD2,TRBJ2-7,TRBV28,13,ASSILAGYSYEQY
TRBD2,TRBJ2-1,TRBV29-1,13,SVEKTSGGYNEQF
NA,TRBJ2-4,TRBV7-2,12,ASSLDRRVNIQY
TRBD1,TRBJ1-2,TRBV29-1,11,SAGDSLNYGYT
TRBD2,TRBJ2-7,TRBV7-2,15,ASSPRLAGEIPYEQY
NA,TRBJ2-1,TRBV5-1,15,ASSLNGGRVRAYEQF
NA,TRBJ2-1,TRBV6-2/TRBV6-3,10,ASGSSYNEQF
TRBD1,TRBJ1-5,TRBV7-2,13,ASSFNRGFNQPQH
TRBD1,TRBJ2-2,TRBV20-1,14,SARDVGQGMTGELF
NA,TRBJ2-7,TRBV11-2,11,ASSLDRPNEQY
TRBD1,TRBJ1-2,TRBV12-3/TRBV12-4,14,ASSLRAGGRNYGYT
NA,TRBJ2-7,TRBV5-1,17,ASSSGYKHGTGSSYEQY
NA,TRBJ2-6,TRBV11-1,13,ASSSDLSGANVLT
TRBD2,TRBJ2-5,TRBV5-1,14,ASSLVRSGVQETQY
NA,TRBJ2-2,TRBV20-1,12,SAPIGGLTGELF
NA,TRBJ2-5,TRBV18,12,ASSPPPVQETQY
TRBD2,TRBJ2-7,TRBV7-2,13,ASSSGLAFSYEQY
TRBD2,TRBJ2-1,TRBV27,14,ASSLFLAGPYNEQF
NA,TRBJ2-7,TRBV20-1,10,SARKQGSEQY
NA,TRBJ2-1,TRBV7-9,13,ASSLAGPSYNEQF
NA,TRBJ1-1,TRBV4-2,11,ASSPGGGTEAF
TRBD2,TRBJ2-1,TRBV29-1,13,SVTPLAGGPGEQF
NA,TRBJ1-6,TRBV5-1,12,ASSRQGGNSPLH
TRBD2,TRBJ2-1,TRBV29-1,11,SVGGETYNEQF
TRBD2,TRBJ2-7,TRBV6-1,14,ASSRGHSGRGYEQY
TRBD2,TRBJ2-3,TRBV20-1,15,SAATSGRAGGTDTQY
TRBD2,TRBJ2-1,TRBV3-1,13,ASRQTGTSVGEQF
TRBD2,TRBJ2-7,TRBV4-2,14,ASSRELAGGNYEQY
NA,TRBJ2-5,TRBV5-4,11,ASRPQGRETQY
TRBD2,TRBJ2-5,TRBV5-1,14,ASSWRLAGDQETQY
NA,TRBJ2-3,TRBV12-3/TRBV12-4,11,ASSRRTGDTQY
NA,TRBJ2-1,TRBV7-2,12,ASSLLLTNNEQF